What follows is one T cell receptor beta chain and its context. Clones were read by immunoSEQ multiplex PCR, and TCRdb kept only the in-frame ones, dropping some. This sample carries 300,000 to 400,000 clones, about nine tenths of them seen once, and the ten largest clones take nearly 6.5%. This record belongs to a study of blood T cell repertoires in COVID-19. The CDR3 spans 16 residues. Germline trimming cut 0 bases from V and 8 bases from J; bases unmatched to any gene: 7. Germline lookup yields CDR1 LGHDT and CDR2 YNNKEL (reference sequence). This TCR was recovered from a woman between 45 and 65 years old with COVID-19, enrolled during active disease. V is TRBV3-1 (or the pseudogene TRBV3-2) and J is TRBJ1-4; TRBD1 matches 9 bases. Material: peripheral blood. CDR3 loop: CASSQDRLGTGEKLFF. In DNA, the CDR3 is TGTGCCAGCAGCCAAGATCGTTTAGGGACAGGGGAAAAACTGTTTTTT.